This T cell receptor beta chain was profiled in a study of tumor-infiltrating lymphocytes in primary liver carcinoma. Overall study: Men as well as women, aged 30 to 69 years, made up the patients.

TCR beta cDNA was made from 450 to 500 ng total RNA with a constant-region primer. Libraries covering TCR beta were generated through three nested multiplex PCR rounds (using a slightly modified ARM-PCR). The first two PCR rounds used TRBV1-TRBV30 forward primers with a C-beta reverse primer, 10 cycles each. One entry per CDR3 protein, called by TCRdb with MiXCR from the multiplex PCR reads. The sample yields fewer than 75,000 distinct CDR3 sequences, roughly two thirds seen once. Germline V gene lookup returns CDR1 SGHAT and CDR2 FQNNGV. CDR3 length: 17 amino acids. Concerning this clonotype: As yet, its antigen is unknown. One end of the junction does not line up with germline, which may come from a read error.

Bulk tissue was left unsorted, and RNA and DNA were co-extracted from roughly 20-30 mg of it. General study points: Blood fell significantly below tumors in its top-250-clone fraction (p = 0.039). Presence in all five tumor regions was observed for only about 8-25% of top clones. Tumor region pairs showed greater overlap than either tumor-adjacent or tumor-blood pairs did.

Sequences were obtained from liver tumor tissue from sampling region 4. Subset given: tumor region T4, right-lateral pole. The genes are TRBV11-2 and TRBJ2-2; D perhaps matches TRBD2 (5 bases). This sequence was found in a man aged 35 to 55 with primary liver carcinoma and hepatitis B virus infection. The CDR3 reads CVSSLALGGENTRELFF. The CDR3 nucleotides read TGTGTCAGCAGCTTAGCATTAGGAGGAGAGAACACCAGGGAGCTGTTTTTT.